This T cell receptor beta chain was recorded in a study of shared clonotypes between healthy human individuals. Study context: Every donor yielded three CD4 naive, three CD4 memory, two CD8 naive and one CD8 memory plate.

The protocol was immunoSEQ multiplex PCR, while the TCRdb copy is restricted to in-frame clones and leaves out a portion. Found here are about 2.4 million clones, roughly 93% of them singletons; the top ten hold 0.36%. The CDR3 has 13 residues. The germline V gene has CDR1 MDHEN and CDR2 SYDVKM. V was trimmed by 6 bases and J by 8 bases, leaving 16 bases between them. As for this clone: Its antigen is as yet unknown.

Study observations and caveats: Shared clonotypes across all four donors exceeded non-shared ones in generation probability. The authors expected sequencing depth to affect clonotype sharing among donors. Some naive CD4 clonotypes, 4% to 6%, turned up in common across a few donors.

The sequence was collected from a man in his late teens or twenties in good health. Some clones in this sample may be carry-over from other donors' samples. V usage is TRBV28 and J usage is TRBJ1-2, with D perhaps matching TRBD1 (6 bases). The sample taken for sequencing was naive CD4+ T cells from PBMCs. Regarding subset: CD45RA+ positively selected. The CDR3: CASSRTTGSGYTF. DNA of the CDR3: TGTGCCAGCAGCCGCACCACAGGGTCCGGCTACACCTTC.